The 19 T cell receptor beta chains listed next were all sequenced from one sample in a study of beta chain features in type 1 diabetes. Broader study findings: TCRB CDR3s were moderately but significantly shorter in Type 1 diabetes patients in all four CD4+ subsets.

Which antigens these TCRs recognize remains unknown. What was sequenced were expressed TCRB transcripts, since all of the isolated RNA had been reverse transcribed. The assay was immunoSEQ multiplex PCR, and TCRdb's table has in-frame clones only and misses some. The data contain 400,000 or so clones, around 12% of them singletons. The sequencing sample was made of naive CD4+ T cells from blood. The receptor source for this set is a woman aged 18-35 years with type 1 diabetes.

This clone was seen more than once but under ten times. This chain connects TRBV6-6 to TRBJ2-7; TRBD2 matches 9 bases. V gave up 2 bases and J gave up 13 bases; unmatched junction bases: 6. The V gene's germline CDR1 is MNHNY and CDR2 SVGAGI (reference sequence). The CDR3 is 12 amino acids. The CDR3: CASSYMAGGGYF. Written as DNA, the CDR3 is TGTGCCAGCAGTTACATGGCGGGAGGGGGATACTTC.

This rearrangement joins TRBV7-9 to TRBJ1-1; 7 nucleotides line up with TRBD1. The CDR3 is 15 amino acids. Germline V gives CDR1 SEHNR, CDR2 FQNEAQ (reference sequence). The junction had 16 bases not matched to a gene; V was cut back by 9 bases and J by 6 bases. CDR3 loop: CASSLGPTGNAEAFF. The CDR3 DNA is TGTGCCAGTAGCCTCGGGCCGACAGGGAATGCTGAAGCTTTCTTT.

Points on this clone: The same CDR3 can be traced to other DNA sequences in this sample. The rearrangement joins TRBV18 to TRBJ1-1; unclear D gene. V was pared by 4 bases and J by 1 base, with 7 bases between. Germline lookup yields CDR1 KGHSH and CDR2 LQKENI. The CDR3 contains 13 residues. This CDR3 is CASSQGENTEAFF. The CDR3 region has the DNA TGTGCCAGCTCACAGGGAGAGAACACTGAAGCTTTCTTT.

In this sample, this clone turned up a few times. This chain joins TRBV7-9 and TRBJ1-5; TRBD1 matches at 7 bases. This CDR3 contains 14 residues. V lost 5 bases, J lost 4 bases, and 5 bases stayed unmatched. The germline V gene encodes CDR1 SEHNR and CDR2 FQNEAQ (reference sequence). CDR3 in amino acids: CASSRGQQNQPQHF. The DNA of the CDR3 is TGTGCCAGCAGCCGGGGACAGCAAAATCAGCCCCAGCATTTT.

This clone was counted between two and nine times. This chain connects TRBV7-2 to TRBJ1-2, with TRBD1 identical over 9 bases. The CDR3 length is 17 residues. Germline lookup yields CDR1 SGHTA and CDR2 FQGNSA. After removal of 5 bases from V and 4 bases from J, the junction contained 14 bases not matched to a gene. CDR3 in DNA: TGTGCCAGCAGCCCAAGATCCCGACAGGGGGGCGCCTATGGCTACACCTTC. Translation: CASSPRSRQGGAYGYTF.

V and J are TRBV9 and TRBJ2-7; 9 nucleotides match TRBD1. The CDR3 spans 23 residues. V lost 1 base, J lost 5 bases, and 31 bases stayed unmatched. In germline, CDR1 is SGDLS, CDR2 YYNGEE. The CDR3 spells CASSVRYSVRDRVNAVLSDEQYF. The CDR3 nucleotides are TGTGCCAGCAGCGTAAGGTATAGTGTAAGGGACAGGGTAAACGCCGTTCTTTCAGACGAGCAGTACTTC.

Only a few counts were recorded for this clone. The chain links TRBV7-2 to TRBJ2-7, with TRBD2 matching 11 bases. Unmatched junction bases numbered 10, after V lost 4 bases and J lost 5 bases. The germline CDR1 and CDR2 sequences are SGHTA and FQGNSA. The CDR3 totals 16 residues. The CDR3 bases are TGTGCCAGCAGCTCTCTCCTAGCGGGGGGTGGCCACGAGCAGTACTTC. This sequence encodes CASSSLLAGGGHEQYF.

This chain joins TRBV11-2 and TRBJ2-1, with TRBD1 matching 10 bases. The CDR3 sequence is 16 residues long. Germline V gene data show CDR1 as SGHAT and CDR2 as FQNNGV. The V and J ends lost 7 bases and 4 bases, in that order; junction bases with no gene match: 10. CDR3: CASNPPGTGEYNEQFF. As DNA, the CDR3 is TGTGCCAGCAACCCCCCCGGGACAGGGGAATACAATGAGCAGTTCTTC.

This clone has just a few counts. V gene TRBV27 combines with J gene TRBJ2-3; D is unclear. Germline CDR1 and CDR2: MNHEY and SMNVEV (reference sequence). This CDR3 comprises 13 residues. The V end lost 8 bases, the J end lost 4 bases, and 13 bases lay between the germline ends. CDR3 coding DNA: TGTGCCAGCGGCCTCCGAGGCGCAGATACGCAGTATTTT. This encodes CASGLRGADTQYF.

V usage is TRBV18 and J usage is TRBJ2-5, with 11 nucleotides matching TRBD1. Trimming cost V 3 bases and J 3 bases; bases outside gene matches: 0. CDR1 is KGHSH, CDR2 LQKENI, per germline. This CDR3 region has 14 residues. CDR3 in DNA: TGTGCCAGCTCACCGGGACAGGGGGAAGAGACCCAGTACTTC. Its translation: CASSPGQGEETQYF.

This clone was found a few times. The chain employs TRBV30 and TRBJ1-1, with no clear D. This CDR3 region has 12 residues. The ends were cut back, 2 bases at V and 4 bases at J, with 8 bases in the middle. Germline V CDR1 and CDR2: GTSNPN, SVGIG (reference sequence). The CDR3: CAWSRVGTEAFF. The CDR3 coding sequence is TGTGCCTGGAGTCGGGTGGGCACTGAAGCTTTCTTT. The full variable domain, completed using reference TRBV30 and TRBJ1-1, is SQTIHQWPATLVQPVGSPLSLECTVEGTSNPNLYWYRQAAGRGLQLLFYSVGIGQISSEVPQNLSASRPQDRQFILSSKKLLLSDSGFYLCAWSRVGTEAFFGQGTRLTVV.

Only a few counts were recorded for this clone. The V call is TRBV29-1, the J call TRBJ1-1; unclear D gene. Trimming took off 4 bases at V and 4 bases at J, with 13 bases between the two ends. Germline V gene data show CDR1 as SQVTM and CDR2 as ANQGSEA. The CDR3 consists of 13 residues. CDR3 nucleotide sequence: TGCAGCGTTGTTCCCAGGTTGGGCACTGAAGCTTTCTTT. Translated, it gives CSVVPRLGTEAFF.

This clone was counted only a few times. The rearrangement links TRBV7-2 to TRBJ1-5; TRBD1 matches at 9 bases. The CDR3 is 14 amino acids. With 5 bases clipped from V and 5 bases from J, the junction kept 4 bases outside the gene matches. The V gene's germline CDR1 is SGHTA and CDR2 FQGNSA. The CDR3 nucleotides read TGTGCCAGCAGCCCGGGACAGGGCTATCAGCCCCAGCATTTT. Protein product: CASSPGQGYQPQHF.

The genes are TRBV25-1 and TRBJ1-2; tentatively, D is TRBD1 (6 bases). The V and J ends lost 4 bases and 2 bases respectively, with 11 bases between them. The CDR3 covers 14 residues. Germline loops: CDR1 MGHDK, CDR2 SYGVNS. Here the CDR3 DNA reads TGTGCCAGCAGTGGGGACAAGGAGAACTATGGCTACACCTTC. Amino acids: CASSGDKENYGYTF.

This chain links TRBV7-2 with TRBJ2-5; 7 bases fit TRBD2. CDR3 length equals 16 residues. The germline gives CDR1 SGHTA, CDR2 FQGNSA. J was trimmed by 0 bases and V by 4 bases; bases with no gene match: 8. The CDR3 coding sequence is TGTGCCAGCAGCTCCGCAGCGGGATTGTACCAAGAGACCCAGTACTTC. This codes for CASSSAAGLYQETQYF. Full variable domain (missing parts from reference TRBV7-2 and TRBJ2-5): GAGVSQSPSNKVTEKGKDVELRCDPISGHTALYWYRQSLGQGLEFLIYFQGNSAPDKSGLPSDRFSAERTGGSVSTLTIQRTQQEDSAVYLCASSSAAGLYQETQYFGPGTRLLVL.

This clone was detected only a few times. This chain links TRBV11-2 with TRBJ1-5, with a tentative D call TRBD1 (5 bases). V was pared by 5 bases and J by 6 bases, with 11 bases between. The CDR3 length is 13 residues. Per germline, CDR1 SGHAT and CDR2 FQNNGV. CDR3 bases: TGTGCCAGCAGCCCAGGGATGGGTCAGCCCCAGCATTTT. As protein: CASSPGMGQPQHF.

The chain is built from TRBV27 and TRBJ1-2; TRBD1 matches 7 bases. J was trimmed by 8 bases and V by 6 bases; bases with no gene match: 6. The CDR3 has 12 amino acids. From germline, CDR1 is MNHEY and CDR2 SMNVEV (reference sequence). In DNA, the CDR3 is TGTGCCAGCAGGAGAGGGGGCGGGGGCTACACCTTC. Translation gives CASRRGGGGYTF.

This clone has only a few counts. The rearrangement uses TRBV25-1 and TRBJ1-2, with 9 bases matching TRBD1. Germline V CDR1 and CDR2: MGHDK, SYGVNS. The J segment lost 7 bases and the V segment lost 1 base, leaving 10 bases of the junction unmatched. This CDR3 spans 16 amino acids. The DNA for the CDR3 is TGTGCCAGCAGTGAATCCCCCGGGACAGGGTTCAGTGGCTACACCTTC. Encoded protein: CASSESPGTGFSGYTF.

This clone was seen only a few times. The chain couples TRBV18 to TRBJ2-3; possibly TRBD1 for D (5 bases). Germline V gene data show CDR1 as KGHSH and CDR2 as LQKENI. V lost 0 bases and J 4 bases, leaving 8 bases between the germline ends. This CDR3 contains 14 residues. The CDR3 spells CASSPPAGPDTQYF. In nucleotides, the CDR3 is TGTGCCAGCTCACCACCGGCAGGGCCAGATACGCAGTATTTT.